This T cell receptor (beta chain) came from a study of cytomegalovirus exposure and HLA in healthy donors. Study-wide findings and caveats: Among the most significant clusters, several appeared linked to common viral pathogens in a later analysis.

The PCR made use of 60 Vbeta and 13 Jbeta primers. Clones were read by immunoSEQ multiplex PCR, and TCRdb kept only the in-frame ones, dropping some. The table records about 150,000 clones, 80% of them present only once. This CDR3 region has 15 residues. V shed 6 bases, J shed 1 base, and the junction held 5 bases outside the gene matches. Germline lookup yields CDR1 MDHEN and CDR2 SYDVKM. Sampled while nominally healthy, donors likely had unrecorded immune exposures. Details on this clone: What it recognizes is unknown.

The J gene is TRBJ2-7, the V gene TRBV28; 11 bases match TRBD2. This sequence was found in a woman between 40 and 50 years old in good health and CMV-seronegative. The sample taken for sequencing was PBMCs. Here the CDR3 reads CASRPSGRLSYEQYF. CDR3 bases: TGTGCCAGCAGACCTAGCGGGAGGCTATCCTACGAGCAGTACTTC.